This T cell receptor beta chain was sequenced in a study of technical replicates of blood from a handful of donors. The protocol was immunoSEQ multiplex PCR, while the TCRdb copy is restricted to in-frame clones and leaves out a portion. Among approximately 75,000 clones listed, approximately 96% were seen once. V was pared by 3 bases and J by 6 bases, with 7 bases of the junction left unmatched. CDR1 is MNHEY, CDR2 SMNVEV, per germline (reference sequence). CDR3 length equals 15 residues. This chain joins TRBV27 and TRBJ1-4, with 7 bases fitting TRBD1. Sequencing was performed on T cells isolated from PBMCs. This TCR derives from a human donor in good health. Here the CDR3 reads CASSFLSRGDEKLFF. CDR3 coding DNA: TGTGCCAGCAGTTTCCTATCCAGGGGGGATGAAAAACTGTTTTTT.